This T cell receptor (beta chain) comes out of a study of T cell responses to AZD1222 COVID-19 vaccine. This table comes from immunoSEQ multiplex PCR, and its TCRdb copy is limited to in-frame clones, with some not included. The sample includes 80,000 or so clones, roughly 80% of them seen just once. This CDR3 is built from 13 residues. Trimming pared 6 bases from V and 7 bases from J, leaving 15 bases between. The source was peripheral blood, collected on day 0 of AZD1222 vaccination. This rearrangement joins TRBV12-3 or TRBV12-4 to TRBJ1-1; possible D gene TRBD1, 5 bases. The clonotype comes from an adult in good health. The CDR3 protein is CASSRRDGFEAFF. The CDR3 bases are TGTGCCAGCAGCAGGCGGGACGGGTTTGAAGCTTTCTTT.